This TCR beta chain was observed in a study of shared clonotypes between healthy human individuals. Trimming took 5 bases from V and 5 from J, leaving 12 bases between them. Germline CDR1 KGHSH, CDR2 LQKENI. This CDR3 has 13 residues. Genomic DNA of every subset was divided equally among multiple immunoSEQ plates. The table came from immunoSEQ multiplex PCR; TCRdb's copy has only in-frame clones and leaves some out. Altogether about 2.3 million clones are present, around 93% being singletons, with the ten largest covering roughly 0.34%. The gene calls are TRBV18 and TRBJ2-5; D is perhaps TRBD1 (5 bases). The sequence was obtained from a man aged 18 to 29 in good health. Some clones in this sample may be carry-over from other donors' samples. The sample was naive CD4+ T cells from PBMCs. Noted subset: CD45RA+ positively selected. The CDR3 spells CASSGRPGETQYF. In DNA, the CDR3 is TGTGCCAGCTCAGGACGGCCAGGGGAGACCCAGTACTTC.